Included here is one T cell receptor (beta chain) sequence, with context. Its matching antigen is unknown. The junction and the germline gene differ at one end; a read error may be behind it. The whole isolated RNA underwent reverse transcription, so sequencing captured expressed TCRB transcripts. Profiled with immunoSEQ multiplex PCR; TCRdb holds only in-frame clones, not every one. The table has around 360,000 clones, around 12% seen once. The CDR3 consists of 15 residues. Germline loops: CDR1 SSHAT, CDR2 FNYEAQ (reference sequence). The entry originates in a study of beta chain features in type 1 diabetes. Study as a whole: Similarity in age, gender and cell yields was seen between patients and healthy donors.

General study findings and limits: People with Type 1 diabetes carried modestly yet significantly shorter TCRB CDR3s in all four CD4+ subsets.

The sequencing sample was made of naive CD4+ T cells from blood. The V and J genes are TRBV7-7 and TRBJ2-1; 8 nucleotides line up with TRBD1. The clonotype originates from a young woman with type 1 diabetes. CDR3 protein: CASSTGTGGFGEQFF. CDR3 sequence (DNA): TGTGCTAGCAGCACCGGGACAGGCGGATTTGGTGAGCAGTTCTTC.